This T cell receptor beta chain is drawn from a study of OX40 agonist ivuxolimab in advanced cancers. Background on the study: Previous treatment with anti-PD-1, anti-PD-L1 or anti-CTLA-4 therapy was allowed; more than 35% had received some. There were three patients with partial responses, one having hepatocellular carcinoma and two cutaneous melanoma.

Germline values: CDR1 MDHEN, CDR2 SYDVKM. CDR3 size: 15 residues. Trimming shortened V by 7 bases and J by 4 bases, and 16 bases separated the two germline ends. This clone was counted a few times. The antigen is undetermined. Whole-study findings and limits: At doses 0.1 to 3.0 mg/kg, CD4+ and CD8+ clones expanded.

Profiled with immunoSEQ multiplex PCR; TCRdb holds only in-frame clones, not every one. The sample consists of 40,000 to 45,000 clones, 80% of them appearing once. The sequence came from an adult with an advanced solid tumor such as melanoma, head and neck, liver or kidney cancer. This material consisted of CD4+ or CD8+ T cells sorted from blood, taken in a trial of the OX40 agonist ivuxolimab. The rearrangement uses TRBV28 and TRBJ1-4; D call uncertain. CDR3 nucleotides: TGTGCCAGCACCCCTCTGAGCGACGGTAATGAAAAACTGTTTTTT. Amino acids: CASTPLSDGNEKLFF.